What follows describes a single TCR beta chain. Its specificity is unknown. The entry originates in a study of T cell responses to AZD1222 COVID-19 vaccine. The study, taken as a whole, reports: Dominant at 160-218 and 743-854, vaccine-associated CD4 TCRs also spanned spike. Donors were chiefly white British, with a greater number of females, and clonal diversity was perhaps underestimated.

Assay used: immunoSEQ multiplex PCR; TCRdb lists only in-frame clones, some missing. Of roughly 120,000 clones in the sample, 88% were seen once. CDR3 length: 15 residues. The germline V and J ends were trimmed by 4 bases and 0 bases, with 10 bases remaining between them. CDR1 and CDR2 from the germline V gene are SGDLS and YYNGEE. This TCR was sampled from an adult in good health. Sequenced material: peripheral blood, taken on day 0 of MenACWY control vaccination. The chain employs TRBV9 and TRBJ1-4, with D possibly TRBD1 on 6 matching bases. The DNA of the CDR3 is TGTGCCAGCAGCCCCACAGGGACAACTAATGAAAAACTGTTTTTT. Residues: CASSPTGTTNEKLFF. Based on the CDR3 plus reference TRBV9 and TRBJ1-4, the full variable domain is DSGVTQTPKHLITATGQRVTLRCSPRSGDLSVYWYQQSLDQGLQFLIQYYNGEERAKGNILERFSAQQFPDLHSELNLSSLELGDSALYFCASSPTGTTNEKLFFGSGTQLSVL.